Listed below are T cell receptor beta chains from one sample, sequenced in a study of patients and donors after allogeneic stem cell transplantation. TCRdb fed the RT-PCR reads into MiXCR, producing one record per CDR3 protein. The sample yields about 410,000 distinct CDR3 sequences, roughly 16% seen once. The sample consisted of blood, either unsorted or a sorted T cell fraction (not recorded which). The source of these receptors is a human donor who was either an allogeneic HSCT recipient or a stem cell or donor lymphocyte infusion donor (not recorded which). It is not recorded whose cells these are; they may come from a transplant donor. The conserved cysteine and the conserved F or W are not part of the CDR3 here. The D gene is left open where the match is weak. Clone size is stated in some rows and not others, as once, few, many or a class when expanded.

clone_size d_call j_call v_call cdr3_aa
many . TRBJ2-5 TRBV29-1 SVEDPGPQETQY
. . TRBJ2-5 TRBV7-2 ASSLTPGGETQY
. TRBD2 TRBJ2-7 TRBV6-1 ASSTGLAASYEQY
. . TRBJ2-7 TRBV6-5 ASSYTPSSYEQY
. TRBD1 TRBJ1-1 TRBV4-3 ASSLQGQGVTEAF
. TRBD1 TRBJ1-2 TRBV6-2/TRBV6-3 ASGTGTGKFGYGYT
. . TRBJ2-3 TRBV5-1 ASSLVGVGTDTQY
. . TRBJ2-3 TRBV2 ASIQGGDTQY
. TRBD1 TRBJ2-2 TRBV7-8 ASSRHRGWRELF
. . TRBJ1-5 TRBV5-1 ASSLSSGQPQH
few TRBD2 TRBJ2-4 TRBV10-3 AISEGLAGAPDLAKNIQY
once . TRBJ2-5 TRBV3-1 ASSHRVEYQETQY
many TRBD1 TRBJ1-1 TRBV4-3 ASSRAPGQAGSTEAF
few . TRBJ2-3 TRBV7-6 ASSLAGVGPDTQY
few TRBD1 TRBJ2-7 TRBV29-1 SAGTAYEQY
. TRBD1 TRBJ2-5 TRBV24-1 ATSDEQGQETQY
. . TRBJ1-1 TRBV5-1 ASSLYGASNTEAF
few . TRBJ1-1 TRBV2 ASGADRHTEAF
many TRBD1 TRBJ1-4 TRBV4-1 ASSQDPGQGNEKLF
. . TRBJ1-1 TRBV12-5 ASGKEPAKTEAF
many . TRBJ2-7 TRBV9 ASSAGRSYEQY
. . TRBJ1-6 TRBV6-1 ASNLGGGNSPLH
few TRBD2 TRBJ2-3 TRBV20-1 SGLLTSGSVHTQY
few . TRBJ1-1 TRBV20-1 SARDTGTRKNTEAF
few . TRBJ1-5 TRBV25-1 ASSVSGYSNQPQH
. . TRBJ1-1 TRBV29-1 SVVGDTEAF
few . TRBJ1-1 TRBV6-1 ASRRFGSGEAF
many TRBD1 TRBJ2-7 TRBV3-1 ASSQRGGPSYEQY
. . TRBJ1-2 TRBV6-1 ASQRGAGSGYT
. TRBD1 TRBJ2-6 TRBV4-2 ASSPGQPYSGANVLT
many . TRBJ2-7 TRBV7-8 ASSLEWYEQY
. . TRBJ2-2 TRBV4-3 ASSPTWGPLRGFTGELF
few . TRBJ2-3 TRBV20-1 SARGAARADTQY
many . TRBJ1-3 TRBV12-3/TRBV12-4 ASRNQGSGNTIY
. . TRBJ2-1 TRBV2 ASTGFYYNEQF
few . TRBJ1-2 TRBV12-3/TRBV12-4 ASSLVGGGGYT